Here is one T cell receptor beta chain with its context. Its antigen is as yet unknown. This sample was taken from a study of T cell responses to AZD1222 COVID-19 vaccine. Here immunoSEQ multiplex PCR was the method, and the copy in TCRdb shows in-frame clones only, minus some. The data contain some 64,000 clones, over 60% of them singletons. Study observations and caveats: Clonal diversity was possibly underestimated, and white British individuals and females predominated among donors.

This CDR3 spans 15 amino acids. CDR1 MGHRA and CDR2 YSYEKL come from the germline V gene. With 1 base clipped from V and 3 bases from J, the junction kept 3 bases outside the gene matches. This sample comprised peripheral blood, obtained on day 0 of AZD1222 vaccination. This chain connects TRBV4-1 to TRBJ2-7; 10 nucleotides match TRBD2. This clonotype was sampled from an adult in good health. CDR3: CASSQVTSGVYEQYF. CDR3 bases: TGCGCCAGCAGCCAAGTCACTAGCGGGGTCTACGAGCAGTACTTC.